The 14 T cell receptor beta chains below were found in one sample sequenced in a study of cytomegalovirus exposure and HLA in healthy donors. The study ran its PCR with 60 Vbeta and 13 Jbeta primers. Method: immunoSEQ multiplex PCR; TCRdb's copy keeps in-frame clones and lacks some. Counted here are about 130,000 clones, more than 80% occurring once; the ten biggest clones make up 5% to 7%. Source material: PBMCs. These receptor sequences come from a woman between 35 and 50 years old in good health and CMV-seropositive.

This CDR3 is CASSELGGTDTQYF. In nucleotides, the CDR3 is TGTGCCAGCAGTGAATTGGGGGGTACAGATACGCAGTATTTT. The rearrangement links TRBV6-4 to TRBJ2-3; weak D call: TRBD2 (6 bases). Germline CDR1 is MRHNA and CDR2 is SNTAGT. V was pared by 3 bases and J by 3 bases, with 10 bases between. The CDR3 runs to 14 residues.

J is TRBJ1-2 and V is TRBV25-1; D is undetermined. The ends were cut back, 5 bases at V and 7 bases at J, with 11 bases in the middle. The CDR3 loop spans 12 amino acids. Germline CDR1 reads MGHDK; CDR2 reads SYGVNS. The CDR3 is CASSKEIGGYTF. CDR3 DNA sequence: TGTGCCAGCAGTAAGGAGATAGGTGGCTACACCTTC.

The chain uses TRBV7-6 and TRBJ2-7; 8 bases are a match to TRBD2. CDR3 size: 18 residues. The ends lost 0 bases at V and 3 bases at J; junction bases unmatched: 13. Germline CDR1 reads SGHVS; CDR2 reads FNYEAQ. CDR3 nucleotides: TGTGCCAGCAGCTTAGCCCTTACGGTGGGGCTAGCGGGCTACGAGCAGTACTTC. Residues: CASSLALTVGLAGYEQYF.

As DNA, the CDR3 is TGTGCCAGCAGCGTTGCTGCTAGCCCAACACAAGAGACCCAGTACTTC. The encoded protein is CASSVAASPTQETQYF. The genes are TRBV9 and TRBJ2-5, with D possibly TRBD2 on 5 matching bases. Germline CDR1 and CDR2: SGDLS and YYNGEE. The CDR3 consists of 16 residues. Deletions cut 2 bases from V and 2 bases from J, with 16 bases between.

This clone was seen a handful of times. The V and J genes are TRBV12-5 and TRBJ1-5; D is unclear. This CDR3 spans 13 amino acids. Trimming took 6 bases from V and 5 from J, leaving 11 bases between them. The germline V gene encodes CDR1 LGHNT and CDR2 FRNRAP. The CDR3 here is CASGLSQDQPQHF. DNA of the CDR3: TGTGCTAGTGGACTCTCTCAGGATCAGCCCCAGCATTTT.

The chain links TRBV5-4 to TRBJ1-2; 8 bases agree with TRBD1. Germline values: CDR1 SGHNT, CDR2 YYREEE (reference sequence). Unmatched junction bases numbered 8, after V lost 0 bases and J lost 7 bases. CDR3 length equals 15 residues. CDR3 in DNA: TGTGCCAGCAGCTTGGGAACAGGGGGGAAGAGTGGCTACACCTTC. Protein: CASSLGTGGKSGYTF.

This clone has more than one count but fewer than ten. The CDR3 coding sequence is TGTGCCAGCAGCTTAGGTTCTGGACAAGGCTACAATGAGCAGTTCTTC. Translated: CASSLGSGQGYNEQFF. The rearrangement links TRBV7-6 to TRBJ2-1; D is possibly TRBD1 (5 bases). There are 16 residues in the CDR3. Per germline, CDR1 SGHVS and CDR2 FNYEAQ. Trimming removed 1 base at V and 3 bases at J, with 13 bases between.

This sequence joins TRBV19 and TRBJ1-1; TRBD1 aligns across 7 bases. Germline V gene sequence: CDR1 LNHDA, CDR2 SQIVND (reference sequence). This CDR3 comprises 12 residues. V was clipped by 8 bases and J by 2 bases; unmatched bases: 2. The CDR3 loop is CASAGGNTEAFF. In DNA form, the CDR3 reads TGTGCCAGTGCAGGGGGAAACACTGAAGCTTTCTTT.

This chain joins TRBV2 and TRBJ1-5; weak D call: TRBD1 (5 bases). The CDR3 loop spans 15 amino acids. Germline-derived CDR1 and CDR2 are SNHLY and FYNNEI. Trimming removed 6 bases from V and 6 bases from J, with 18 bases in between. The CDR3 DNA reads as TGTGCCAGCAGGATAGGAATCATGGGGGGTCAGCCCCAGCATTTT. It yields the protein CASRIGIMGGQPQHF.

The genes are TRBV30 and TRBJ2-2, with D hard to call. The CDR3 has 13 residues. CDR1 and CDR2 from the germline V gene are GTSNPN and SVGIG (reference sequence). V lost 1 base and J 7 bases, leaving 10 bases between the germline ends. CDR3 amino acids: CAWSAGFDGELFF. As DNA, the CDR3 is TGTGCCTGGAGTGCCGGGTTTGACGGGGAGCTGTTTTTT.

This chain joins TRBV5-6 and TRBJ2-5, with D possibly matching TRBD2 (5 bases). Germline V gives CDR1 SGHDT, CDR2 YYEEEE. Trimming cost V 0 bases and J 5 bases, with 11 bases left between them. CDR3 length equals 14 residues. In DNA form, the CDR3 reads TGTGCCAGCAGCTTGGATCCGAGGGAGGAGACCCAGTACTTC. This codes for CASSLDPREETQYF. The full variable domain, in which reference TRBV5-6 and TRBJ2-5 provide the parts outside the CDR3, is DAGVTQSPTHLIKTRGQQVTLRCSPKSGHDTVSWYQQALGQGPQFIFQYYEEEERQRGNFPDRFSGHQFPNYSSELNVNALLLGDSALYLCASSLDPREETQYFGPGTRLLVL.

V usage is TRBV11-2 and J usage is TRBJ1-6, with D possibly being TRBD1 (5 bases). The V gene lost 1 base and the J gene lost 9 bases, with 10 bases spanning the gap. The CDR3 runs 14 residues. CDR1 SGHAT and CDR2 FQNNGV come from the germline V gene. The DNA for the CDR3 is TGTGCCAGCAGCTTAGCAGGGATAGGTTCACCCCTCCACTTT. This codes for CASSLAGIGSPLHF. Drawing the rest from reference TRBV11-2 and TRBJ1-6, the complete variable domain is EAGVAQSPRYKIIEKRQSVAFWCNPISGHATLYWYQQILGQGPKLLIQFQNNGVVDDSQLPKDRFSAERLKGVDSTLKIQPAKLEDSAVYLCASSLAGIGSPLHFGNGTRLTVT.

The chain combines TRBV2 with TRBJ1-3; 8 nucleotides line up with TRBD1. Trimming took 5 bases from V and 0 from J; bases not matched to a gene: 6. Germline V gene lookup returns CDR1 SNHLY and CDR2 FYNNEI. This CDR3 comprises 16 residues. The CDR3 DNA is TGTGCCAGCAGTTTGGGACAGGCGATCTCTGGAAACACCATATATTTT. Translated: CASSLGQAISGNTIYF.

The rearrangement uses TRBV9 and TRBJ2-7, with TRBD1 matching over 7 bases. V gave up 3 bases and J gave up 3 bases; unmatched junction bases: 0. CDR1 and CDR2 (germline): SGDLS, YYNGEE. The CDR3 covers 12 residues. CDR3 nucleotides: TGTGCCAGCAGCGGGGACAGCTACGAGCAGTACTTC. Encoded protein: CASSGDSYEQYF.